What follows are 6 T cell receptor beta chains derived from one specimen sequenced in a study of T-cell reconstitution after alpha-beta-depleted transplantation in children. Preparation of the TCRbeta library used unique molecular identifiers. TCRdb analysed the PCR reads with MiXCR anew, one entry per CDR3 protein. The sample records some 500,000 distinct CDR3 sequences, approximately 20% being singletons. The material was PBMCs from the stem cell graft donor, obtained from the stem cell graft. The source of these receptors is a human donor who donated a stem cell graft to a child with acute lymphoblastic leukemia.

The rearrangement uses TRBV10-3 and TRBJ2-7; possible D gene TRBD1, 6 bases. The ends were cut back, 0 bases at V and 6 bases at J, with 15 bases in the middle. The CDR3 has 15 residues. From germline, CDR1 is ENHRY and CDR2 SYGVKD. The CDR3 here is CAISESPTGLREQYF. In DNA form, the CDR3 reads TGTGCCATCAGTGAGTCTCCTACAGGGCTCCGCGAGCAGTACTTC.

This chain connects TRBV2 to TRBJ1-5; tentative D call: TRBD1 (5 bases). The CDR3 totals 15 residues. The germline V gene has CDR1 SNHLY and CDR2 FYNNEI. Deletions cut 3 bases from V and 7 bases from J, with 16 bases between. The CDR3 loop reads CASSEQGGPDQPQHF. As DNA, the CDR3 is TGTGCCAGCAGTGAGCAGGGAGGGCCTGACCAGCCCCAGCATTTT.

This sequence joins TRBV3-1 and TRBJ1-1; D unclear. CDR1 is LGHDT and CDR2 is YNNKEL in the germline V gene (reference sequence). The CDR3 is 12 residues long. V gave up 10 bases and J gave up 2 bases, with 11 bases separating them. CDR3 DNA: TGTGCCACCCAGCACGGTAACACTGAAGCTTTCTTT. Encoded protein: CATQHGNTEAFF. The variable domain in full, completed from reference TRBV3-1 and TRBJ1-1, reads DTAVSQTPKYLVTQMGNDKSIKCEQNLGHDTMYWYKQDSKKFLKIMFSYNNKELIINETVPNRFSPKSPDKAHLNLHINSLELGDSAVYFCATQHGNTEAFFGQGTRLTVV.

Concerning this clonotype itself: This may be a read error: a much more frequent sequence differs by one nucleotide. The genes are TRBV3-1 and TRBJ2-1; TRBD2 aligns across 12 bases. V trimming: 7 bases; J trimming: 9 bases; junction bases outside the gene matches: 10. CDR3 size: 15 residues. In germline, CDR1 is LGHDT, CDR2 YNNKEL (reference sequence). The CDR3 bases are TGTGCCAGCACCCCCCTAGCGGGAGGGCCCGGTGAGCAGTTCTTC. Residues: CASTPLAGGPGEQFF.

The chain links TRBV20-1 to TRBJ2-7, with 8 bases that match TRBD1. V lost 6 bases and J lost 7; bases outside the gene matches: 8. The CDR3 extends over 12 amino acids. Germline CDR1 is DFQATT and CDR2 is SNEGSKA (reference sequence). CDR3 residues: CSATGQGGEQYF. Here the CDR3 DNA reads TGCAGTGCAACTGGACAGGGTGGAGAGCAGTACTTC.

DNA of the CDR3: TGCGCCACCTCCGGGGGGGTTACCACCGGGGAGCTGTTTTTT. Its translation: CATSGGVTTGELFF. The chain is built from TRBV5-1 and TRBJ2-2; 8 nucleotides match TRBD2. V was pared by 9 bases and J by 4 bases, with 8 bases of the junction left unmatched. Germline loops: CDR1 SGHRS, CDR2 YFSETQ. This CDR3 contains 14 residues.